Listed below are T cell receptor beta chains from one sample, sequenced in a study of T cell responses to AZD1222 COVID-19 vaccine. Assay: immunoSEQ multiplex PCR; the TCRdb copy retains only in-frame clones and omits some. Among more than 100,000 clones listed, 93% were seen once. Specimen: peripheral blood, collected on day 0 of AZD1222 vaccination. The receptors were sampled from an adult in good health. CDR3s leave out the opening cysteine and the closing phenylalanine or tryptophan. Fields, in order: J gene, V gene, CDR3 protein.

J gene: TRBJ2-7; V gene: TRBV7-3; CDR3 protein: ASSYKTGTNYEQY
J gene: TRBJ2-1; V gene: TRBV19; CDR3 protein: ASSNGAGAKNEQF
J gene: TRBJ2-2; V gene: TRBV14; CDR3 protein: ASRRQGANTGELF
J gene: TRBJ1-2; V gene: TRBV3-1/TRBV3-2; CDR3 protein: ASSPLTDRDYGYT
J gene: TRBJ2-7; V gene: TRBV30; CDR3 protein: AWSINYEQY
J gene: TRBJ1-6; V gene: TRBV27; CDR3 protein: ASSITGTGTSPLH
J gene: TRBJ2-7; V gene: TRBV12-3/TRBV12-4; CDR3 protein: ASLGQGAYEQY
J gene: TRBJ2-7; V gene: TRBV5-4; CDR3 protein: ASSTGTDRSYEQY
J gene: TRBJ1-5; V gene: TRBV18; CDR3 protein: ASRDSNQPQH
J gene: TRBJ1-2; V gene: TRBV5-4; CDR3 protein: ASRSIGGDSGYT
J gene: TRBJ2-3; V gene: TRBV9; CDR3 protein: ASTAGESGTDTQY
J gene: TRBJ1-2; V gene: TRBV15; CDR3 protein: ATSRQSSGVDYGYT
J gene: TRBJ2-3; V gene: TRBV19; CDR3 protein: ASSNKLAGGTDTQY
J gene: TRBJ1-1; V gene: TRBV6-5; CDR3 protein: ASSYAGSDTEAF
J gene: TRBJ2-1; V gene: TRBV14; CDR3 protein: ASSQSWGNEQF
J gene: TRBJ1-5; V gene: TRBV7-9; CDR3 protein: ASSKTGVGNQPQH
J gene: TRBJ2-7; V gene: TRBV29-1; CDR3 protein: SVSQGGFYEQY
J gene: TRBJ1-2; V gene: TRBV5-1; CDR3 protein: ASSLGTGGGYT
J gene: TRBJ2-2; V gene: TRBV2; CDR3 protein: ASSKEVAGELF
J gene: TRBJ1-1; V gene: TRBV9; CDR3 protein: ASSVGLSGYTEAF
J gene: TRBJ2-2; V gene: TRBV12-5; CDR3 protein: ASGPYRREEGLRAGELF
J gene: TRBJ1-5; V gene: TRBV30; CDR3 protein: AWSVAYTQPQH
J gene: TRBJ2-1; V gene: TRBV18; CDR3 protein: ASSRRAGGSPRSYNEQF
J gene: TRBJ2-5; V gene: TRBV5-8; CDR3 protein: ASSDLAQAKETQY
J gene: TRBJ1-6; V gene: TRBV7-9; CDR3 protein: ASSLGLGQSSPLH
J gene: TRBJ1-2; V gene: TRBV4-1; CDR3 protein: ASSQGENYGYT
J gene: TRBJ1-6; V gene: TRBV28; CDR3 protein: ASGGRGGSPLH
J gene: TRBJ1-2; V gene: TRBV5-1; CDR3 protein: ASSLAGTEPYGYT
J gene: TRBJ1-3; V gene: TRBV28; CDR3 protein: ASSLSGAGNTIY
J gene: TRBJ1-1; V gene: TRBV5-1; CDR3 protein: ASSLGSTGSTEAF
J gene: TRBJ2-1; V gene: TRBV10-3; CDR3 protein: AISEFSPGTSGSNEQF
J gene: TRBJ1-1; V gene: TRBV7-3; CDR3 protein: ASSLMGPGMNTEAF
J gene: TRBJ2-7; V gene: TRBV27; CDR3 protein: ASSLLGSADEQY
J gene: TRBJ1-4; V gene: TRBV7-2; CDR3 protein: ASSSRGAENEKLF
J gene: TRBJ2-7; V gene: TRBV28; CDR3 protein: ASSLESYEQY
J gene: TRBJ2-2; V gene: TRBV2; CDR3 protein: ASSAGELF
J gene: TRBJ1-1; V gene: TRBV30; CDR3 protein: AWSVPGDRWNTEAF
J gene: TRBJ1-2; V gene: TRBV2; CDR3 protein: ATFTGVYGYT
J gene: TRBJ2-1; V gene: TRBV4-1; CDR3 protein: ASSLHPSGEQF
J gene: TRBJ2-7; V gene: TRBV10-3; CDR3 protein: AISDSSGPPPYEQY
J gene: TRBJ1-1; V gene: TRBV6-5; CDR3 protein: ASIRALGGTEAF
J gene: TRBJ1-2; V gene: TRBV28; CDR3 protein: ASSSTGRSYT
J gene: TRBJ2-6; V gene: TRBV5-1; CDR3 protein: ASSAGTVVNSGANVLT
J gene: TRBJ1-1; V gene: TRBV7-9; CDR3 protein: ASSLLSGVETEAF
J gene: TRBJ1-2; V gene: TRBV6-5; CDR3 protein: ASRLGGAQGGYT
J gene: TRBJ1-2; V gene: TRBV5-5; CDR3 protein: ASSLVVGGYGYT
J gene: TRBJ2-1; V gene: TRBV6-5; CDR3 protein: ASTGTGSVWF
J gene: TRBJ2-1; V gene: TRBV19; CDR3 protein: ASSIIGSKDEQF
J gene: TRBJ2-7; V gene: TRBV11-2; CDR3 protein: ASSASQGSEQY
J gene: TRBJ1-2; V gene: TRBV6-5; CDR3 protein: ASSLTDSNYGYT